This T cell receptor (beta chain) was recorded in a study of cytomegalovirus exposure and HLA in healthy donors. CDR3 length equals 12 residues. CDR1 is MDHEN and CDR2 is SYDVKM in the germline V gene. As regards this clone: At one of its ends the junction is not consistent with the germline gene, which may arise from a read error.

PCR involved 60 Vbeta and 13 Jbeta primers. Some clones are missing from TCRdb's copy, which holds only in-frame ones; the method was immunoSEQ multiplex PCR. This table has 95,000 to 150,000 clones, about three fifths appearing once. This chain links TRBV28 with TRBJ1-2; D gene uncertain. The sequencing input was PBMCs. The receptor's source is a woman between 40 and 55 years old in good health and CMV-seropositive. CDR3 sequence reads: CASIGDNYGYPF. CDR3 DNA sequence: TGTGCCAGCATCGGAGATAACTATGGCTACCCCTTC.